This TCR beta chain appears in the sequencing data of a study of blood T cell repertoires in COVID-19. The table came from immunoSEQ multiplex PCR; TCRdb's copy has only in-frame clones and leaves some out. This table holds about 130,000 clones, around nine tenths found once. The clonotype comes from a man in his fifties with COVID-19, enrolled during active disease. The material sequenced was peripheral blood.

CDR3 DNA: TGTGCCAGCAGCGTAGAAGTGGGGGGCACCGGGGAGCTGTTTTTT. Protein: CASSVEVGGTGELFF. The chain recombines TRBV9 with TRBJ2-2, with D perhaps TRBD2 (6 bases). Germline CDR1 and CDR2: SGDLS and YYNGEE. This CDR3 spans 15 amino acids. V dropped 0 bases and J dropped 4 bases, with 10 bases sitting between them.